This T cell receptor beta chain was profiled in a study of early T cells in non-severe SARS-CoV-2 infection. In TCRdb, the 5' RACE reads were re-called with MiXCR into one record per CDR3 protein. The table shows 35,000 to 45,000 distinct CDR3 sequences, with approximately 5.9% occurring only once. This TCR derives from an adult who was a healthcare worker with PCR-confirmed SARS-CoV-2 infection or an uninfected control (not recorded which). Sequences were derived from whole blood, sampled at baseline.

The CDR3 bases are TGTGCCAGCAGTACAGGGGTTTCACCCCTCCACTTT. This gives the protein CASSTGVSPLHF. V gene TRBV6-5 combines with J gene TRBJ1-6; 7 bases line up with TRBD1. Germline V lookup: CDR1 MNHEY, CDR2 SVGAGI. The CDR3 totals 12 residues. With 5 bases clipped from V and 9 bases from J, the junction kept 1 base outside the gene matches.